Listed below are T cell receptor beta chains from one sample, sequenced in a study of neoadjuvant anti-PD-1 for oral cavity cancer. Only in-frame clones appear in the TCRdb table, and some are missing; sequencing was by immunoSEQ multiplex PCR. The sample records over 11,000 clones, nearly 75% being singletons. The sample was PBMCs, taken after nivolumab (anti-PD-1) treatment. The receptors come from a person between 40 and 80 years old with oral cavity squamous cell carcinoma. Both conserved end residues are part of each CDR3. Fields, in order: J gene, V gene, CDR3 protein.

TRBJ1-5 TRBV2 CASSEFQGNQPQHF
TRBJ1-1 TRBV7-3 CASSSSANRGNTEAFF
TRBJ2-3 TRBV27 CASSTRLAGTTDTQYF
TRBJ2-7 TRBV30 CAWTPRGPYEQYF
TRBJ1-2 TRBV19 CASNRGSGYTF
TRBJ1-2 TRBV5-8 CASSWEGETYGYTF
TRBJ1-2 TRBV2 CASLGEFVENYGYTF
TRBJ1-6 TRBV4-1 CASSQGQANNSPLHF
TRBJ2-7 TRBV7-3 CASGAGGPYEQYF
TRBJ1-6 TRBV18 CASSPGANSPLHF
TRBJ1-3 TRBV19 CASRTWRTSGNTIYF
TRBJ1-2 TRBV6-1 CASSLTTIGDYGYTF
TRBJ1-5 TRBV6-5 CASSYGAGIQPQHF
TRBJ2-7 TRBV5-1 CASSRSSGSREQYF
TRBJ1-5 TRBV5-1 CASSFNTGASQPQHF
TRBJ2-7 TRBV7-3 CASSRRDRGLSYEQYF
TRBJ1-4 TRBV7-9 CASSLPTDEKLFF
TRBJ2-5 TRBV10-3 CAISVDRGGETQYF
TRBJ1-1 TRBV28 CASSLPQGIEAFF
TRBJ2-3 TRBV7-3 CASSTGASGSRADTQYF
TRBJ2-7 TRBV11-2 CASKFWGYEQYF
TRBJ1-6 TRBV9 CASSGTNRSSYNSPLHF
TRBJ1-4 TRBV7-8 CASSQFRPWGATNEKLFF
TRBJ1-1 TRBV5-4 CASRPGEENTEAFF
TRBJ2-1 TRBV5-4 CASRRLAGGPNEQFF
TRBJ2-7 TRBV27 CASSRLLAGGPYEQYF
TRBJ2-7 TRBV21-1 CASRAYEQYF